Included here is one TCR beta chain sequence, with context. The antigen remains undetermined. The data originate from a study of cytomegalovirus exposure and HLA in healthy donors. PCR primers comprised 60 Vbeta and 13 Jbeta primers. Data came from immunoSEQ multiplex PCR; TCRdb stores just in-frame clones and leaves some out. The table records about 130,000 clones, around 80% of them present only once. The CDR3 sequence is 15 residues long. Germline CDR1 and CDR2: SNHLY and FYNNEI. Trimming pared 6 bases from V and 0 bases from J, leaving 14 bases between. Study-wide results and caveats: Altogether, about 160 TCR beta chains were recorded as cytomegalovirus-associated.

The sample consisted of PBMCs. The receptor was derived from a human donor in good health. The gene calls are TRBV2 and TRBJ1-1, with D possibly TRBD1 on 5 matching bases. CDR3 sequence: CASRIEQVMNTEAFF. DNA of the CDR3: TGTGCCAGCAGAATAGAACAGGTAATGAACACTGAAGCTTTCTTT.